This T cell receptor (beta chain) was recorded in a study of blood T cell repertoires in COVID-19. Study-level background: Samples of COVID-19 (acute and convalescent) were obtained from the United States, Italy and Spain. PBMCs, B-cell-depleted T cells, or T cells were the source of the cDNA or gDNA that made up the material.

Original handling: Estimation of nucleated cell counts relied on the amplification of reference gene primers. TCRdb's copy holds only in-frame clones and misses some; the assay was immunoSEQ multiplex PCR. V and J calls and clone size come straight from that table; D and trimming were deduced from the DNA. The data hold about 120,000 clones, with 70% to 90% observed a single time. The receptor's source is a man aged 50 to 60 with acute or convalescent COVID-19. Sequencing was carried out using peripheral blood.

The CDR3 protein is CASSTGSTGLVQYF. The CDR3 DNA is TGTGCCAGCAGTACAGGGTCGACAGGGTTGGTGCAGTACTTC. The V and J genes are TRBV6-6 and TRBJ2-7, with 7 bases aligning to TRBD1. The ends lost 5 bases at V and 9 bases at J; junction bases unmatched: 13. The germline CDR1 and CDR2 sequences are MNHNY and SVGAGI (reference sequence). The CDR3 covers 14 residues.